These 31 T cell receptor beta chains were all obtained from the same sample, sequenced in a study of T cell responses to AZD1222 COVID-19 vaccine (dated by TCRdb to about 2021). In light of the paper, this sample's time point label describes: about 28 days (+/-7) after the second vaccine dose. Library generation was performed with the immunoSEQ multiplex PCR assay. What TCRdb holds here is the immuneACCESS table cut down to in-frame rearrangements. Part of the clones is not present; checked against another copy, under half of the missing clones reflect an unresolved V gene, and the others are unexplained. This sample comprises 150,000 or so clones, 85% to 95% of them detected only once. The top ten clonotypes cover about 1.6% of the sample. The sequences come from peripheral blood, collected 28 days after the second AZD1222 dose. The source of these receptors is an adult who received the AZD1222 COVID-19 vaccine.

This clone was counted once. The chain is built from TRBV6-5 and TRBJ2-7; TRBD1 agrees at 10 bases. The CDR3 sequence is 15 residues long. Germline V gene lookup returns CDR1 MNHEY and CDR2 SVGAGI. V dropped 2 bases and J dropped 0; count of bases not matched to a gene: 1. CDR3 DNA: TGTGCCAGCAGTTACCGGGACAGGGGCTCCTACGAGCAGTACTTC. Translation gives CASSYRDRGSYEQYF.

CDR3 nucleotides: TGTGCCATCAGTGATGGAATTAGCAATCAGCCCCAGCATTTT. It specifies CAISDGISNQPQHF. V and J are TRBV10-3 and TRBJ1-5, with D unresolved. This CDR3 contains 14 residues. V shed 3 bases and J shed 0 bases, with 6 bases lying between them. The germline gives CDR1 ENHRY, CDR2 SYGVKD.

This clone occurred once. The chain recombines TRBV5-4 with TRBJ1-1; 8 bases are a match to TRBD1. This CDR3 spans 15 amino acids. The trim removed 4 bases at V and 4 bases at J, leaving 9 bases unmatched. Per germline, CDR1 SGHNT and CDR2 YYREEE (reference sequence). In nucleotides, the CDR3 is TGTGCCAGCAGCCTAGCCCAGGGGGCTGGCACTGAAGCTTTCTTT. Its protein product is CASSLAQGAGTEAFF.

This clone was seen a single time. J is TRBJ1-2 and V is TRBV9, with TRBD1 matching 10 bases. Trimming at V came to 3 bases and at J to 13 bases, leaving 3 bases not matched to a gene. Germline loops: CDR1 SGDLS, CDR2 YYNGEE. This CDR3 contains 11 residues. The CDR3 DNA follows: TGTGCCAGCAGCGGCGGACAGGGGGTCACCTTC. Its protein product is CASSGGQGVTF. Looking up the rest from reference TRBV9 and TRBJ1-2 gives the full variable domain: DSGVTQTPKHLITATGQRVTLRCSPRSGDLSVYWYQQSLDQGLQFLIQYYNGEERAKGNILERFSAQQFPDLHSELNLSSLELGDSALYFCASSGGQGVTFGSGTRLTVV.

The chain links TRBV21-1 to TRBJ1-4; the table names TRBD1, a call not compared with the DNA. TRBV21-1 is given as a pseudogene. This CDR3 comprises 16 residues. The CDR3 loop is CASSSQQAEDVVKLFF. DNA of the CDR3: TGTGCCAGCAGCTCTCAACAGGCAGAGGATGTGGTAAAACTGTTTTTT.

V gene TRBV28 combines with J gene TRBJ2-7; 11 nucleotides align to TRBD2. The CDR3 consists of 16 residues. Germline values: CDR1 MDHEN, CDR2 SYDVKM. Trimming at V came to 5 bases and at J to 4 bases, leaving 10 bases not matched to a gene. The CDR3 reads CASSVAMGLAAYEQYF. The DNA of the CDR3 is TGTGCCAGCAGTGTCGCTATGGGACTAGCGGCATACGAGCAGTACTTC.

The rearrangement links TRBV3-1 (or the pseudogene TRBV3-2) to TRBJ1-2, with TRBD1 as a possible D gene (5 bases). This CDR3 contains 11 residues. Germline CDR1 and CDR2: LGHDT and YNNKEL (reference sequence). V lost 4 bases and J 8 bases, leaving 8 bases between the germline ends. The CDR3 spells CASSLGPGYTF. DNA of the CDR3: TGTGCCAGCAGCCTGGGACCGGGCTACACCTTC.

The chain employs TRBV3-1 (or the pseudogene TRBV3-2) and TRBJ1-2; TRBD1 is a possible D gene (5 bases). V lost 4 bases to trimming and J lost 6 bases, with 12 bases between them. Germline V lookup: CDR1 LGHDT, CDR2 YNNKEL (reference sequence). CDR3 length: 13 residues. CDR3 amino acids: CASSLTDRNGYTF. CDR3 DNA sequence: TGTGCCAGCAGCCTAACTGACAGAAATGGCTACACCTTC.

The V call is TRBV2, the J call TRBJ1-4; D possibly corresponds to TRBD1 (6 bases). This CDR3 spans 14 amino acids. Deletions cut 7 bases from V and 7 bases from J, with 16 bases between. Germline V lookup: CDR1 SNHLY, CDR2 FYNNEI. The CDR3 DNA sequence: TGTGCCAGCAACATGCAGGGGCGGAGTGAAAAACTGTTTTTT. Translated: CASNMQGRSEKLFF.

V usage is TRBV19 and J usage is TRBJ1-2, with a weak D call TRBD1 (5 bases). V lost 2 bases and J lost 8, with 21 bases in between. CDR3 length: 16 residues. Germline CDR1 and CDR2: LNHDA and SQIVND (reference sequence). In nucleotides, the CDR3 is TGTGCCAGTAGTATACCAAGGGAGAGGCCTCAGGGCGGCTACACCTTC. Protein product: CASSIPRERPQGGYTF.

This sequence joins TRBV2 and TRBJ1-1; D gene ambiguous. The CDR3 runs to 15 residues. CDR1 is SNHLY, CDR2 FYNNEI, per germline. V lost 2 bases to trimming and J lost 0 bases, with 10 bases between them. The CDR3 DNA is TGTGCCAGCAGTGAATCCCCAACACTGAACACTGAAGCTTTCTTT. Its protein product is CASSESPTLNTEAFF.

This rearrangement joins TRBV7-8 to TRBJ1-1; D perhaps matches TRBD1 (6 bases). Germline lookup yields CDR1 SGHVS and CDR2 FQNEAQ. Deletions cut 5 bases from V and 5 bases from J, with 21 bases between. The CDR3 runs to 16 residues. Written as DNA, the CDR3 is TGTGCCAGCAGCCCGCGCCGGGGACAAAGGGCGACTGAAGCTTTCTTT. This gives the protein CASSPRRGQRATEAFF. Full variable domain (outside the CDR3, taken from reference TRBV7-8 and TRBJ1-1): GAGVSQSPRYKVAKRGQDVALRCDPISGHVSLFWYQQALGQGPEFLTYFQNEAQLDKSGLPSDRFFAERPEGSVSTLKIQRTQQEDSAVYLCASSPRRGQRATEAFFGQGTRLTVV.

The chain combines TRBV18 with TRBJ2-7, with 7 bases lining up with TRBD1. This CDR3 contains 14 residues. Trimming removed 5 bases from V and 0 bases from J; junction bases left unmatched: 4. Germline-derived CDR1 and CDR2 are KGHSH and LQKENI. The CDR3, as DNA: TGTGCCAGCTCAGCTAGGGACAGCTCCTACGAGCAGTACTTC. It encodes CASSARDSSYEQYF.

This clone was seen a few times. The V and J genes are TRBV28 and TRBJ2-2; a weak D match, TRBD2 (5 bases). Trimming took off 6 bases at V and 4 bases at J, with 6 bases between the two ends. The CDR3 sequence is 12 residues long. CDR1 MDHEN and CDR2 SYDVKM come from the germline V gene. CDR3 sequence (DNA): TGTGCCAGCAGGGCGGGCACCGGGGAGCTGTTTTTT. The encoded protein is CASRAGTGELFF.

V and J are TRBV28 and TRBJ2-1; 9 bases are a match to TRBD1. There are 15 residues in the CDR3. The germline CDR1 and CDR2 sequences are MDHEN and SYDVKM. Unmatched junction bases numbered 12, after V lost 6 bases and J lost 9 bases. The CDR3, as DNA: TGTGCCAGCAGCCAGACCGGGACAGGGTGGGGTGAGCAGTTCTTC. Encoded protein: CASSQTGTGWGEQFF.

As DNA, the CDR3 is TGTGCCAGTAGTATAAAAGTGGTGGACATTCAGTACTTC. This codes for CASSIKVVDIQYF. J is TRBJ2-4 and V is TRBV19, with no clear D. There are 13 residues in the CDR3. Germline CDR1 reads LNHDA; CDR2 reads SQIVND (reference sequence). Trimming cost V 2 bases and J 8 bases, with 10 bases left between them.

V and J are TRBV30 and TRBJ1-2; D remains unclear. The germline gives CDR1 GTSNPN, CDR2 SVGIG (reference sequence). V lost 0 bases to trimming and J lost 2 bases, with 7 bases between them. CDR3 length: 13 amino acids. The CDR3 bases are TGTGCCTGGAGTGTTAAGGGAAACTATGGCTACACCTTC. Translated, it gives CAWSVKGNYGYTF.

V and J are TRBV7-9 and TRBJ2-3; TRBD1 matches 7 bases. J gave up 2 bases and V 5 bases, and 13 bases lay outside the gene matches. The CDR3 has 17 amino acids. Germline V CDR1 and CDR2: SEHNR, FQNEAQ (reference sequence). Here the CDR3 reads CASSPPRGQVATDTQYF. The CDR3 nucleotides read TGTGCCAGCAGCCCGCCAAGGGGGCAAGTGGCCACAGATACGCAGTATTTT.

The V and J genes are TRBV28 and TRBJ2-1, with 8 nucleotides matching TRBD2. The CDR3 consists of 12 residues. V lost 6 bases, J lost 8 bases, and 3 bases stayed unmatched. Per the germline V gene, CDR1 is MDHEN and CDR2 is SYDVKM. CDR3 bases: TGTGCCAGCAGGGTAGCGGGATATGAGCAGTTCTTC. Translating it yields CASRVAGYEQFF.

This clone was seen just once. The chain uses TRBV30 and TRBJ2-1, with 13 bases fitting TRBD2. There are 14 residues in the CDR3. Trimming took 3 bases from V and 7 from J; bases not matched to a gene: 3. Looked up from germline, CDR1 is GTSNPN and CDR2 is SVGIG (reference sequence). CDR3 protein: CAWRLAGGRNEQFF. CDR3 DNA sequence: TGTGCCTGGAGACTAGCGGGGGGGAGGAATGAGCAGTTCTTC.

This clone appeared a single time. The V call is TRBV10-3, the J call TRBJ2-1, with TRBD2 matching 8 bases. The CDR3 is made up of 16 amino acids. Unmatched junction bases numbered 14, after V lost 6 bases and J lost 7 bases. Germline V gene data show CDR1 as ENHRY and CDR2 as SYGVKD. The CDR3 here is CAIRRGTSQVGNEQFF. In DNA form, the CDR3 reads TGTGCCATCAGAAGGGGGACTAGTCAAGTGGGAAATGAGCAGTTCTTC.

The chain combines TRBV19 with TRBJ1-2; tentative D call: TRBD1 (6 bases). This CDR3 has 15 residues. Germline V gene data show CDR1 as LNHDA and CDR2 as SQIVND (reference sequence). V dropped 10 bases and J dropped 0 bases, with 18 bases sitting between them. CDR3 coding DNA: TGTGCCACCCGAGGGGGGCCCAATTCTAACTATGGCTACACCTTC. Protein product: CATRGGPNSNYGYTF. The whole variable domain, filled in from reference TRBV19 and TRBJ1-2, reads DGGITQSPKYLFRKEGQNVTLSCEQNLNHDAMYWYRQDPGQGLRLIYYSQIVNDFQKGDIAEGYSVSREKKESFPLTVTSAQKNPTAFYLCATRGGPNSNYGYTFGSGTRLTVV.

This chain uses TRBV3-1 (or the pseudogene TRBV3-2) with TRBJ1-2; D is perhaps TRBD1 (5 bases). The germline gives CDR1 LGHDT, CDR2 YNNKEL (reference sequence). CDR3 length: 14 amino acids. The V end lost 1 base, the J end lost 4 bases, and 10 bases lay between the germline ends. Here the CDR3 reads CASSQGGSGYGYTF. The CDR3 bases are TGTGCCAGCAGCCAAGGGGGCAGCGGCTATGGCTACACCTTC.

V is TRBV6-5 and J is TRBJ1-1; D is perhaps TRBD1 (6 bases). Germline-derived CDR1 and CDR2 are MNHEY and SVGAGI. CDR3 length: 16 residues. V was clipped by 4 bases and J by 0 bases, with 15 bases between them. The CDR3 loop reads CASSSPVTGLNTEAFF. CDR3 coding DNA: TGTGCCAGCAGTTCCCCCGTGACAGGACTGAACACTGAAGCTTTCTTT.

V is TRBV10-3 and J is TRBJ1-2; D gene uncertain. CDR1 ENHRY and CDR2 SYGVKD come from the germline V gene. This CDR3 region has 13 residues. Between the trimmed V and J ends, which lost 3 bases and 5 bases, there was a span of 10 bases. CDR3 coding DNA: TGTGCCATCAGTGAACGGGAGGGATATGGCTACACCTTC. It yields the protein CAISEREGYGYTF.

The chain joins TRBV5-1 to TRBJ1-1, with TRBD1 identical over 8 bases. The ends lost 7 bases at V and 1 base at J; junction bases unmatched: 6. This CDR3 is 14 amino acids long. CDR1 and CDR2 (germline): SGHRS, YFSETQ. This CDR3 is CASLPGQENTEAFF. The CDR3 region has the DNA TGCGCCAGCCTACCGGGACAGGAGAACACTGAAGCTTTCTTT.

The CDR3 region has the DNA TGTGCCAGCAGCTTGGCGTCTAGCGGAACCTACGAGCAGTACTTC. Amino acids: CASSLASSGTYEQYF. J is TRBJ2-7 and V is TRBV5-4; 7 bases line up with TRBD2. Looked up from germline, CDR1 is SGHNT and CDR2 is YYREEE (reference sequence). The CDR3 is 15 amino acids. Trimming at V came to 0 bases and at J to 2 bases, leaving 5 bases not matched to a gene.

This chain links TRBV2 with TRBJ1-2; 8 positions agree with TRBD1. Trimming cost V 7 bases and J 3 bases; bases outside gene matches: 4. This CDR3 is built from 13 residues. Germline V CDR1 and CDR2: SNHLY, FYNNEI. CDR3 amino acids: CASTPGQDYGYTF. The CDR3 region has the DNA TGTGCCAGCACCCCGGGACAGGACTATGGCTACACCTTC.

This chain joins TRBV3-1 (or the pseudogene TRBV3-2) and TRBJ1-3, with unresolved D. In germline, CDR1 is LGHDT, CDR2 YNNKEL (reference sequence). CDR3 length: 16 residues. V was shortened by 0 bases and J by 10 bases, with 19 bases between the two germline ends. The CDR3 nucleotides are TGTGCCAGCAGCCAAGATGTAAGTTCTTTTGGTGCGACCATATATTTT. It codes for CASSQDVSSFGATIYF.

V is TRBV27 and J is TRBJ2-1; 13 bases are a match to TRBD2. CDR1 is MNHEY and CDR2 is SMNVEV in the germline V gene (reference sequence). The CDR3 has 16 amino acids. V lost 5 bases, J lost 7 bases, and 8 bases stayed unmatched. The CDR3: CASSTGLAGVGNEQFF. DNA of the CDR3: TGTGCCAGCAGTACCGGACTAGCGGGAGTAGGGAATGAGCAGTTCTTC.

In its sample, this clone was seen once. This chain links TRBV12-3 or TRBV12-4 with TRBJ2-3; D is unclear. The CDR3 sequence is 11 residues long. V shed 7 bases and J shed 2 bases, with 4 bases lying between them. The CDR3 loop reads CASKYTDTQYF. The CDR3 DNA is TGTGCCAGCAAATACACAGATACGCAGTATTTT.